A single T cell receptor (beta chain) is shown here with its context. This clonotype came up a few times. Its antigen is currently not known. Within one base of it there is no much larger clone, and no base qualities were kept. This sample stems from a study (dated by TCRdb to about 2015). Study-level background: The study examined whether tumor-infiltrating Tregs in breast cancer are drawn from blood Tregs or arise in situ by conversion from other CD4+ T cell subsets. Results and caveats for the whole study, not just this receptor: Tumor-infiltrating Treg TCR alpha and beta sequences overlapped most with tumor naive CD4+ T cells, then with blood naive CD4+ T cells. The TCR gene usage of tumor memory CD4+ T cells clustered together with blood and lymph node memory CD4+ cells and with lymph node naive CD4+ cells. Rather than covering whole repertoires, validation in the larger cohort was restricted to a single TCR beta V-J rearrangement.

The germline ends are 6 bases apart after V is trimmed by 0 bases and J by 9 bases. The CDR3 runs 13 residues from the cysteine to the phenylalanine. CDR3 DNA only is kept here, 39 bases in frame from base 1. Sequences LNHNV (CDR1) and YYDKDF (CDR2) are obtained from the germline V gene (reference sequence). Memory CD4+ T cells were isolated as CD4+CD45RO+CD25- cells. Tregs, naive and memory CD4+ T cells from tumor, blood and ipsilateral draining lymph nodes of a handful of breast cancer patients underwent full-length TCR alpha and beta sequencing. Tumor tissue and lymph nodes from ipsilateral axillary dissection were perfused with PBS, minced and digested with collagenase I and hyaluronidase. Sorted cell populations were confirmed by FACS to exceed 90% purity. Full-length TCR variable regions were amplified by 5' RACE PCR using constant-region reverse primers, and then by semi-nested PCR using Nested Universal Primer A. Using the ReliaPrep RNA Cell Miniprep System, total RNA was extracted, and the SMARTer RACE 5'/3' Kit was then used to reverse transcribe the RNA into 5'RACE-ready cDNA. Full-length TCR alpha and beta libraries were barcoded with multiplex adaptors and sequenced on an Illumina MiSeq. The paper's processing steps were these. For each of nine subset-tissue groups, sequencing data from the five patients were pooled, and the groups were then compared using unsupervised clustering of TCR gene usage. The Morisita-Horn index was used to calculate repertoire similarity, with shared sequences weighted according to their contribution to each repertoire. TCRdb's own reprocessing of the public reads used fastp at Q25 and MiXCR and kept productive beta chains. Every CDR3 protein is listed once, alongside the most common genes and DNA of its rows. The V and J calls shown here were made by TCRdb, not taken from the authors' results. This sample is represented by more than 45,000 distinct CDR3 sequences; 28% of them were singletons. Approximately 3.2% of the sample is in the top ten clones.

Sequencing input: tumor-infiltrating memory CD4+ T cells sorted from the breast tumor. The cell subset or site label of this sample denotes: memory CD4+ T cells, CD4+CD45RO+CD25-. The clonotype was recovered from a female donor with breast cancer. Recombination joined TRBV15 with TRBJ1-6, with the D gene not confidently named. The nucleotide sequence is TGTGCCACCAGCAGAGAGTTCGGTTCACCCCTCCACTTT. This sequence encodes CATSREFGSPLHF.